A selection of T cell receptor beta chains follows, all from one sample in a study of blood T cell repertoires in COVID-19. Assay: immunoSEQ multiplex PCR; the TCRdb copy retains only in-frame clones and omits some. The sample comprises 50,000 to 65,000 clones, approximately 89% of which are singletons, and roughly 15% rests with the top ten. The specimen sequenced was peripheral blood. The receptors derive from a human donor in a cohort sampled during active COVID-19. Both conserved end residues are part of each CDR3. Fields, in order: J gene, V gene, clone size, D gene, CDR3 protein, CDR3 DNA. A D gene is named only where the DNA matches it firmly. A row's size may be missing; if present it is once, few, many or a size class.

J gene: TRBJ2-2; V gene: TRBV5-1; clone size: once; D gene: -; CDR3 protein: CASSREDMNTGELFF; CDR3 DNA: TGCGCCAGCAGTAGGGAGGACATGAACACCGGGGAGCTGTTTTTT
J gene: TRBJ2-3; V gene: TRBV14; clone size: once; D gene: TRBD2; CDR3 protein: CASSQDVRTSGRGSQYF; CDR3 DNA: TGTGCCAGCAGCCAAGATGTTAGGACTAGCGGGAGAGGATCGCAGTATTTT
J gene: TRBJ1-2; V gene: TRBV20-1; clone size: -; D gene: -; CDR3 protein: CSASTGGQSFSWSTF; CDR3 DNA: TGCAGTGCTAGTACGGGTGGACAGTCCTTCTCATGGAGCACCTTC
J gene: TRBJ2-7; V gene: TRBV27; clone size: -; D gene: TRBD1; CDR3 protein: CASSSTGVQYF; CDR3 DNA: TGTGCCAGCAGTTCGACAGGGGTGCAGTACTTC
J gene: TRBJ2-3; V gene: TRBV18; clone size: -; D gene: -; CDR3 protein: CASSGLDTQYF; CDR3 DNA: TGTGCCAGCTCCGGGTTGGATACGCAGTATTTT
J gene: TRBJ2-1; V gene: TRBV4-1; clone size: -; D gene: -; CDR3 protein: CASSQDIGNEQFF; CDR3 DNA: TGCGCCAGCAGCCAAGATATCGGTAATGAGCAGTTCTTC
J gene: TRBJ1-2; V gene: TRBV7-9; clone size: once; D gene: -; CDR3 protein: CASSSPAEGYGYTF; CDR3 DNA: TGTGCCAGCAGCTCCCCGGCCGAGGGCTATGGCTACACCTTC
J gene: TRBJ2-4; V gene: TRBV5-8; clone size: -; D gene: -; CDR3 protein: CASSLQPRLAKNIQYF; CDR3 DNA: TGTGCCAGCAGCTTACAGCCTCGTTTGGCCAAAAACATTCAGTACTTC
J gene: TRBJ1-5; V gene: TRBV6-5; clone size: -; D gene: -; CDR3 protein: CASTKDSNQPQHF; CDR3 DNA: TGTGCCAGCACTAAGGACAGTAATCAGCCCCAGCATTTT
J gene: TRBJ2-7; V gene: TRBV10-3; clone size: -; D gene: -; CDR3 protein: CAISQGYEQYF; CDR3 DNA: TGTGCCATCAGTCAGGGCTACGAGCAGTACTTC
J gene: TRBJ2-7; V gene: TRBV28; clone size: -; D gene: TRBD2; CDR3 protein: CASSLSPSGGVYEQYF; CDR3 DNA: TGTGCCAGCAGTTTATCGCCGAGCGGGGGGGTATACGAGCAGTACTTC
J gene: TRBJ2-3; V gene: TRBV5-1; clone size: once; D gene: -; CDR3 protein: CASSLGGHSTDTQYF; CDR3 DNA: TGCGCCAGCAGCTTGGGTGGGCACTCCACAGATACGCAGTATTTT
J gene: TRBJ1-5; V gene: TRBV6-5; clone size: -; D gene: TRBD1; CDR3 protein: CASRRRGTVNQPQHF; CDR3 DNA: TGTGCCAGCAGACGAAGGGGGACAGTAAATCAGCCCCAGCATTTT
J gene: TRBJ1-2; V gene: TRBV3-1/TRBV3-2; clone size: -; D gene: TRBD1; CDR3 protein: CASSHSGQGKYGYTF; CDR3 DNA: TGTGCCAGCAGCCACTCGGGACAGGGGAAGTATGGCTACACCTTC
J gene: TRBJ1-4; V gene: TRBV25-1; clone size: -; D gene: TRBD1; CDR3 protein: CASSSGTGTEKLFF; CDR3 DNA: TGTGCCAGCAGTTCCGGGACAGGGACTGAAAAACTGTTTTTT
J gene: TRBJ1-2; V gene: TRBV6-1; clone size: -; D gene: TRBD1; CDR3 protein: CASSEGTGLNYGYTF; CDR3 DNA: TGTGCCAGCAGTGAAGGGACAGGGTTAAACTATGGCTACACCTTC
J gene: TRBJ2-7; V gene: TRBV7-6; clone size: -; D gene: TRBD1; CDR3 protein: CASSLGGGRGEGYEQYF; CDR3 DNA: TGTGCCAGCAGCTTAGGAGGGGGCAGGGGTGAGGGCTACGAGCAGTACTTC
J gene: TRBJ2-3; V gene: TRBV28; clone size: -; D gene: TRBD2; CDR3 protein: CASSSSGEQYF; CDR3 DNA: TGTGCCAGCAGTTCTAGCGGGGAGCAGTATTTT
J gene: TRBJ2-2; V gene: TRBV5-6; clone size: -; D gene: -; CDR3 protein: CASKRSNTGELFF; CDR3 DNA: TGTGCCAGCAAGAGGTCGAACACCGGGGAGCTGTTTTTT
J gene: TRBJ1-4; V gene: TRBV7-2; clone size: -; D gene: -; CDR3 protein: CASSGQFATNEKLFF; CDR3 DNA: TGTGCCAGCAGTGGTCAGTTTGCAACTAATGAAAAACTGTTTTTT
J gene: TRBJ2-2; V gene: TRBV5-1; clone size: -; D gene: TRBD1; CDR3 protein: CASSGGQTNTGELFF; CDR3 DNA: TGCGCCAGCAGCGGGGGACAGACGAACACCGGGGAGCTGTTTTTT
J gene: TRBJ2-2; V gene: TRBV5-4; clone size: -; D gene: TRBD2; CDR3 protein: CASSSRTSGIIGELFF; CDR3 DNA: TGTGCCAGCAGCTCTAGGACTAGCGGGATCATCGGGGAGCTGTTTTTT
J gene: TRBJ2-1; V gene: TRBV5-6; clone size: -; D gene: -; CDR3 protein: CASSPGQQRGEQFF; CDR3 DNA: TGTGCCAGCAGCCCCGGACAGCAGAGGGGTGAGCAGTTCTTC
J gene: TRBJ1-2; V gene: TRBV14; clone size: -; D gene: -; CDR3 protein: CASSQTRSANYGYTF; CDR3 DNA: TGTGCCAGCAGCCAGACTCGCAGCGCGAACTATGGCTACACCTTC
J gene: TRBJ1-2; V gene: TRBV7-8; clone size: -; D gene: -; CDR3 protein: CASSLAEGSVPYTF; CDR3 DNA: TGTGCCAGCAGCTTAGCGGAGGGGTCTGTACCCTACACCTTC
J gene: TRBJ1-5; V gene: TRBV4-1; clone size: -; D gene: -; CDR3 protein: CASSPGHYSNQPQHF; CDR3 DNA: TGCGCCAGCAGCCCGGGACATTATAGCAATCAGCCCCAGCATTTT
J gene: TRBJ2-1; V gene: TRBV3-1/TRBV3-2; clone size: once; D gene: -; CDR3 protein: CASSQVTGGNEQFF; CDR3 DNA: TGTGCCAGCAGCCAAGTGACTGGCGGCAATGAGCAGTTCTTC
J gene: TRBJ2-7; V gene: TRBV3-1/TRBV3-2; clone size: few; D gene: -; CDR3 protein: CASSQTNYEQYF; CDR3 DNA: TGTGCCAGCAGCCAAACAAACTACGAGCAGTACTTC
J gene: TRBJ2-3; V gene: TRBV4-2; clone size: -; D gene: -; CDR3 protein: CASSQALGTDTQYF; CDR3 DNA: TGTGCCAGCAGCCAAGCATTAGGCACAGATACGCAGTATTTT
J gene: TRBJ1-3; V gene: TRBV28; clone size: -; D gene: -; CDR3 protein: CASSEQGRGNTIYF; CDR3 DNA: TGTGCCAGCAGTGAACAGGGTCGGGGAAACACCATATATTTT
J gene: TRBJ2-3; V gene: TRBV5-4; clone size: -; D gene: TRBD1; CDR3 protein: CASSAPGQGLDTQYF; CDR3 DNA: TGTGCCAGCAGTGCGCCGGGACAGGGGTTAGATACGCAGTATTTT
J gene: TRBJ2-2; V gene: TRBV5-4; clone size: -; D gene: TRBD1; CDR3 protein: CASSWLGQGVSMAGELFF; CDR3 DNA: TGTGCCAGCAGCTGGCTGGGACAGGGAGTTAGTATGGCCGGGGAGCTGTTTTTT
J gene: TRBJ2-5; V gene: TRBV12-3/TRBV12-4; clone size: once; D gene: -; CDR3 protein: CASSRRLQETQYF; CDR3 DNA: TGTGCCAGCAGTAGACGACTCCAAGAGACCCAGTACTTC
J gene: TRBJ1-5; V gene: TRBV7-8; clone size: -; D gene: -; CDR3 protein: CASSPQGGSNQPQHF; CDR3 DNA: TGTGCCAGCAGCCCACAGGGAGGGAGCAATCAGCCCCAGCATTTT
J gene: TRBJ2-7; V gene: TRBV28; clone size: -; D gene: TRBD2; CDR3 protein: CASKGTSGGYEQYF; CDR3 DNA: TGTGCCAGCAAAGGGACTAGCGGGGGCTACGAGCAGTACTTC